This TCR beta chain was found in a study of spatial heterogeneity in lung cancer. Study-level background: From matched bulk RNA-seq came a T cell module score, which showed a strong correlation with TCR transcript counts in tumor regions. Study-wide results and limits: One measure, the expanded intratumoral alpha and beta TCR count, tracked tumor mutation counts.

On each TCR cDNA molecule, a unique molecular identifier was present. TCRdb ran MiXCR on the 5' RACE reads and lists one entry per CDR3 protein. Of over 3,500 distinct CDR3 sequences listed, around 10% are singletons. Time point defined: sample taken at primary tumor resection. This clonotype ranks as large. Antigen unknown. This specimen consisted of lung tumor tissue, obtained at surgery. This receptor was taken from a female donor with early-stage non-small cell lung cancer.

This CDR3 is CASSLDRGDEQFF. The CDR3 nucleotides are TGTGCCAGCAGCTTAGACAGGGGCGATGAGCAGTTCTTC. The chain carries TRBV7-2 and TRBJ2-1; 7 bases are a match to TRBD1. The CDR3 is 13 residues long. The V gene end was trimmed by 1 base and the J gene end by 8 bases; junction bases not matched to a gene: 2. Germline V CDR1 and CDR2: SGHTA, FQGNSA.